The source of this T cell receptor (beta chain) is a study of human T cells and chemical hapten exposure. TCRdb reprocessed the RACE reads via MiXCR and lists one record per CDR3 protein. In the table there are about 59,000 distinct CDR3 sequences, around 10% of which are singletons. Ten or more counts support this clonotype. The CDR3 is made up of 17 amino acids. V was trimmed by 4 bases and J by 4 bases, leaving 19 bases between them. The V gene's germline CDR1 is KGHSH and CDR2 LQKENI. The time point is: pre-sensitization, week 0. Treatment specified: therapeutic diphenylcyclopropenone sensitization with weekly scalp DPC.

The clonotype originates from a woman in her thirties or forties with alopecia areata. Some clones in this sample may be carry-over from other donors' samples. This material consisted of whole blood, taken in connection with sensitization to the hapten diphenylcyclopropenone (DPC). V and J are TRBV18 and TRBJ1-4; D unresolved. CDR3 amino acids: CASSLFPPAADNEKLFF. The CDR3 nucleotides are TGTGCCAGCTCACTATTTCCGCCGGCCGCTGATAATGAAAAACTGTTTTTT.